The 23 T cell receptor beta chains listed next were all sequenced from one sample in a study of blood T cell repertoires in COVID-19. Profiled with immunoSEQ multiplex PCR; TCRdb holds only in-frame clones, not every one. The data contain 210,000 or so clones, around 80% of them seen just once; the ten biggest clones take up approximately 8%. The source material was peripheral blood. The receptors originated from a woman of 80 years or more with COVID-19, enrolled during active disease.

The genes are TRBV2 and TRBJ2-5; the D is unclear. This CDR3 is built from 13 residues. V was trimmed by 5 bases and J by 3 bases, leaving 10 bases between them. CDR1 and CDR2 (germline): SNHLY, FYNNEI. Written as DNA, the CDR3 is TGTGCCAGCAGTCCCCTCGGAGAAGAGACCCAGTACTTC. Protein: CASSPLGEETQYF.

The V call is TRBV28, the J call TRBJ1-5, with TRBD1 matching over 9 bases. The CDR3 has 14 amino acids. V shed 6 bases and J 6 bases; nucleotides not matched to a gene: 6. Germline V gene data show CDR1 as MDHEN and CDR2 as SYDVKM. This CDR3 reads CASRMTGGTQPQHF. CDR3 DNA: TGTGCCAGCAGAATGACAGGGGGTACTCAGCCCCAGCATTTT.

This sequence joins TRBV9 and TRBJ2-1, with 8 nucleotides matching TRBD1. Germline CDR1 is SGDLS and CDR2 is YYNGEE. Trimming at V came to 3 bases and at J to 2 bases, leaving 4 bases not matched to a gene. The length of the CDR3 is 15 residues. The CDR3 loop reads CASSARDRPYNEQFF. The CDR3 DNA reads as TGTGCCAGCAGCGCAAGGGACAGGCCCTACAATGAGCAGTTCTTC.

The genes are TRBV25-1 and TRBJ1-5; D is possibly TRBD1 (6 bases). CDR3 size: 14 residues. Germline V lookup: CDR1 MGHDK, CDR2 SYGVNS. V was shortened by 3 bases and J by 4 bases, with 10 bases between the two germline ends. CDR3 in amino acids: CASSDGTLNQPQHF. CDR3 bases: TGTGCCAGCAGTGACGGGACACTAAATCAGCCCCAGCATTTT.

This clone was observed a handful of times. The CDR3 spells CASGPSGTADYNEQFF. The DNA of the CDR3 is TGTGCCAGCGGGCCGTCCGGGACAGCCGATTACAATGAGCAGTTCTTC. This chain uses TRBV27 with TRBJ2-1; TRBD1 matches 7 bases. The CDR3 length is 16 residues. Germline CDR1 reads MNHEY; CDR2 reads SMNVEV (reference sequence). V dropped 8 bases and J dropped 4; count of bases not matched to a gene: 14.

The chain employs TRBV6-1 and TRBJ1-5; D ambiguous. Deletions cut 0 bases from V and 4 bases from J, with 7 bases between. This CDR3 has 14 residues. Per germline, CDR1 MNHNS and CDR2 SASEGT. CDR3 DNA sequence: TGTGCCAGCAGTGAAGCCTGGAGGAATCAGCCCCAGCATTTT. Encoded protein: CASSEAWRNQPQHF.

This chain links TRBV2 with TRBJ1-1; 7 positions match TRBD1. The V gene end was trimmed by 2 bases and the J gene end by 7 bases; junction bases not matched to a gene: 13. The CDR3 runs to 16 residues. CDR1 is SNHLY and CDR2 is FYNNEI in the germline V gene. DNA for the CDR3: TGTGCCAGCAGTGAACCCCTAGACAGGGCAAAGATTGAAGCTTTCTTT. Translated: CASSEPLDRAKIEAFF.

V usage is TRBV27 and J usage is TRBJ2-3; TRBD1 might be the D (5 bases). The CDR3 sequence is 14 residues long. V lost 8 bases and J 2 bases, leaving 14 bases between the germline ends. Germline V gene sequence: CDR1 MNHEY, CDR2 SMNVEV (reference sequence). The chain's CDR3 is CASGSEDITDTQYF. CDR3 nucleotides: TGTGCCAGCGGCTCCGAGGACATCACAGATACGCAGTATTTT.

In DNA form, the CDR3 reads TGTGCCACCATACACGGAGCGGGAGGGTACAATGAGCAGTTCTTC. It yields the protein CATIHGAGGYNEQFF. The chain employs TRBV19 and TRBJ2-1; 10 bases are a match to TRBD2. This CDR3 region has 15 residues. Germline-derived CDR1 and CDR2 are LNHDA and SQIVND (reference sequence). J was trimmed by 4 bases and V by 10 bases; bases with no gene match: 10. Complete variable domain (other parts from reference TRBV19 and TRBJ2-1): DGGITQSPKYLFRKEGQNVTLSCEQNLNHDAMYWYRQDPGQGLRLIYYSQIVNDFQKGDIAEGYSVSREKKESFPLTVTSAQKNPTAFYLCATIHGAGGYNEQFFGPGTRLTVL.

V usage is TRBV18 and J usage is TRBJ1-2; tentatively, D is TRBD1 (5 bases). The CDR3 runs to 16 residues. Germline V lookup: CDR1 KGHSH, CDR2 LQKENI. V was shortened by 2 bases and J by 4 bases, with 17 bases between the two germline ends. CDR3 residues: CASSPILAGDSYGYTF. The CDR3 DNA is TGTGCCAGCTCACCAATTCTTGCGGGGGATTCCTATGGCTACACCTTC. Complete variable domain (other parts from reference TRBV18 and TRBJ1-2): NAGVMQNPRHLVRRRGQEARLRCSPMKGHSHVYWYRQLPEEGLKFMVYLQKENIIDESGMPKERFSAEFPKEGPSILRIQQVVRGDSAAYFCASSPILAGDSYGYTFGSGTRLTVV.

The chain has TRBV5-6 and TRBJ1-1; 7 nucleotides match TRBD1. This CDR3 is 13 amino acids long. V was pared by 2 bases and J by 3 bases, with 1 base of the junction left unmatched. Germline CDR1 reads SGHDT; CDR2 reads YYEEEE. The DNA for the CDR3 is TGTGCCAGCAGCTTCGGGACAGACACTGAAGCTTTCTTT. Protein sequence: CASSFGTDTEAFF.

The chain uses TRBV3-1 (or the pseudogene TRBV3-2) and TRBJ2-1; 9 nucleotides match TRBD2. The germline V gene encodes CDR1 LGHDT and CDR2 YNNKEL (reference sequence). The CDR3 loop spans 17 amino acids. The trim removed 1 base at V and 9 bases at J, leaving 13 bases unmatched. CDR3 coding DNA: TGTGCCAGCAGCCAAGGCGCTGCTAGCGGGGCGGTAGGTGAGCAGTTCTTC. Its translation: CASSQGAASGAVGEQFF.

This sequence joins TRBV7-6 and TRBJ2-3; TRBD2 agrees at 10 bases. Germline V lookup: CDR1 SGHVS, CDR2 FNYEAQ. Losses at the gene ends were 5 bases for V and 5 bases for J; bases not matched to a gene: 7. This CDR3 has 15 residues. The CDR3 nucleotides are TGTGCCAGCAGCCCCCAACCTAGCGGGGGAGATACGCAGTATTTT. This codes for CASSPQPSGGDTQYF.

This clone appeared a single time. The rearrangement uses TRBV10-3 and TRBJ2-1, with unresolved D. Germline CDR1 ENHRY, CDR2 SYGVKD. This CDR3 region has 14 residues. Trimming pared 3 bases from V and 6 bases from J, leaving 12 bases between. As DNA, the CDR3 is TGTGCCATCAGTGACCTTTCCGGTGTCAATGAGCAGTTCTTC. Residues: CAISDLSGVNEQFF.

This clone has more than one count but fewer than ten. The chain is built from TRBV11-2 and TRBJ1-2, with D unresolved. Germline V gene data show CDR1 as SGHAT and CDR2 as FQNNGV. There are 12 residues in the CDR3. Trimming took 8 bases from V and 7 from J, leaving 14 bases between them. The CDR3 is CASSPEGFGYTF. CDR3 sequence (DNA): TGTGCCAGCTCCCCTGAGGGATTTGGCTACACCTTC. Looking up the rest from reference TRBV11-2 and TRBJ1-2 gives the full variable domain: EAGVAQSPRYKIIEKRQSVAFWCNPISGHATLYWYQQILGQGPKLLIQFQNNGVVDDSQLPKDRFSAERLKGVDSTLKIQPAKLEDSAVYLCASSPEGFGYTFGSGTRLTVV.

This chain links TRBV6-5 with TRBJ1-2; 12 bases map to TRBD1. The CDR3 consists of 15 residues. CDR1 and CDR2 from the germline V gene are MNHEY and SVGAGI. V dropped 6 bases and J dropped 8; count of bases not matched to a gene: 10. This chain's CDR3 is CASRPGQGAVWGYTF. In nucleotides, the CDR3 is TGTGCCAGCAGACCGGGACAGGGGGCGGTTTGGGGCTACACCTTC.

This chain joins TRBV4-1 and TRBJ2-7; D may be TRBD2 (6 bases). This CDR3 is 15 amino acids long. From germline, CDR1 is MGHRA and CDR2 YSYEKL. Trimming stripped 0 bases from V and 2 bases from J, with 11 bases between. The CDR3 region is CASSQDKLAAYEQYF. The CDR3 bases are TGCGCCAGCAGCCAAGATAAACTAGCAGCCTACGAGCAGTACTTC.

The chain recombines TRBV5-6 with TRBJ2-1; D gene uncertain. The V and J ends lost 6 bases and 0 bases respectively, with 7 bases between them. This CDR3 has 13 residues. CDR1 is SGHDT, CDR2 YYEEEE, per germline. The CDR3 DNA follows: TGTGCCAGCACCTCAGGCTCCTACAATGAGCAGTTCTTC. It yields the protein CASTSGSYNEQFF.

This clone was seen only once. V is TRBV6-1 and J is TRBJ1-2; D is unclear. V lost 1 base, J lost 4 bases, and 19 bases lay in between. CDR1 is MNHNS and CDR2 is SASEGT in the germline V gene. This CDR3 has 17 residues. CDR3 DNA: TGTGCCAGCAGTGAAGTAATCGGTAGGAAACAGCTCTATGGCTACACCTTC. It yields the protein CASSEVIGRKQLYGYTF.

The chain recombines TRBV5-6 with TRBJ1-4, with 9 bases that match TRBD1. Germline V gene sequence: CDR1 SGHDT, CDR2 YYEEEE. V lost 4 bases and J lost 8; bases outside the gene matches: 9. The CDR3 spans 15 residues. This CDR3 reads CASSHPGTGREKLFF. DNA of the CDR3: TGTGCCAGCAGCCATCCCGGGACAGGGCGCGAAAAACTGTTTTTT.

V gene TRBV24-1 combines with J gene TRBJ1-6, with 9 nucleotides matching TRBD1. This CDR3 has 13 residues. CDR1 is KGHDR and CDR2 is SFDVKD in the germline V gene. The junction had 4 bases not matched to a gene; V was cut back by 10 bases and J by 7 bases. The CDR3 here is CATIGTGNSPLHF. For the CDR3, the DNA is TGTGCCACTATCGGGACAGGGAATTCACCCCTCCACTTT.

The CDR3 bases are TGCGCCAGCAGCCGCCGGACAGGGGACGTGGGAAACACCATATATTTT. Translated, it gives CASSRRTGDVGNTIYF. The rearrangement joins TRBV5-1 to TRBJ1-3; 9 bases are a match to TRBD1. Germline CDR1 is SGHRS and CDR2 is YFSETQ. This CDR3 region has 16 residues. V was clipped by 4 bases and J by 4 bases; unmatched bases: 9. The full variable domain, completed using reference TRBV5-1 and TRBJ1-3, is KAGVTQTPRYLIKTRGQQVTLSCSPISGHRSVSWYQQTPGQGLQFLFEYFSETQRNKGNFPGRFSGRQFSNSRSEMNVSTLELGDSALYLCASSRRTGDVGNTIYFGEGSWLTVV.

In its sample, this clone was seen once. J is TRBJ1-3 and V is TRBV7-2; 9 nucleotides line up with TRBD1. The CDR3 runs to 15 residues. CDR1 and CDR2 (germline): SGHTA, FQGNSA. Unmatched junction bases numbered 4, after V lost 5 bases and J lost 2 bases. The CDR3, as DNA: TGTGCCAGCAGCCCGACAGGGGGAACTGGAAACACCATATATTTT. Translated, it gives CASSPTGGTGNTIYF.